This TCR beta chain was identified in a study of T cells in Graves' hyperthyroidism and ophthalmopathy (dated by TCRdb to between 2018 and 2021). Study-level background: TCR V-J signatures able to tell the groups apart were searched for in a discovery cohort of 90 to 100 patients, of whom fewer than 45 had Graves' ophthalmopathy and 55 to 60 had stable Graves' hyperthyroidism. Following sampling, methimazole starting at 30 mg daily was given to hyperthyroidism patients, and high-dose intravenous methylprednisolone was given to ophthalmopathy patients. The paper describes TCR Vbeta CDR3 sequencing of around 140 peripheral blood samples, made up of under 50 ophthalmopathy patients, around 73 hyperthyroidism patients and some 17 progressor patients. In addition, the study compared T-cell repertoires in thyroid tissue and in blood from roughly six Graves' hyperthyroidism patients. The 75 to 100 discovery patients were divided at random into training and test sets in a 7:3 ratio. Whether ophthalmopathy could be predicted prospectively was tested in an independent validation cohort made up of 18 to 20 hyperthyroidism patients plus 17 patients who later progressed to ophthalmopathy. General conclusions and limits of the study: Blood samples also contained most of the expanded thyroid clonotypes (frequency above 0.001), which suggests that blood repertoires may reflect thyroid immune responses. In cross-validation, a model built on a 13 V-J signature told ophthalmopathy apart from stable hyperthyroidism with 87.88% sensitivity and roughly 82% specificity, and in testing the same model reached 80%/75%. Sample size was not statistically predetermined, and blinding of investigators to group allocation was not performed. In validation, the model predicted progression to ophthalmopathy with approximately 71% sensitivity and approximately 72% specificity, a median of approximately 6.5 months before onset.

The TCR beta CDR3 regions were amplified from RNA transcripts. The first round of RT-PCR for the TCR CDR3 was performed with the HTBI primer set and the Qiagen OneStep RT-PCR kit. Libraries were constructed in a second round of multiplex PCR, after which size selection and purification were performed. Sequencing of the libraries was done on an Illumina HiSeq2000 using paired-end 100 bp reads. The original pipeline was this. Raw data were processed with SOAPnuke, discarding reads with adapters, uncalled bases, mean Phred below 15, or no exact constant-primer or identifier match. COPE v1.2.5 was used to merge high-quality paired reads, and clonotypes were defined as unique nucleotide sequences. MiTCR v1.1 was used to align clonotypes to the IMGT TRBV, TRBD and TRBJ reference segments. The analysis was restricted to V-J combinations with a frequency above 0.0001, which together covered just over 98% of the repertoires. A TCS score was defined as the ratio of F50 (clonal expansion) to E x V (chaos), with BLOSUM62-based TCRdist applied between CDR3 peptides within each V-J. Welch's t-statistics and random forest reduced 500 to 650 V-J features to roughly 13, which were used in a naive Bayes classifier (R e1071). The Morisita-Horn index was used to measure how similar the thyroid and blood repertoires were. TCRdb reworked the public reads: Q25 trimming with fastp, MiXCR clone assembly, productive beta chains retained. Identical CDR3 protein sequences are pooled into one entry, listed with their most common genes and DNA. The V and J calls shown here were made by TCRdb, not taken from the authors' results. Within this sample are a few hundred thousand distinct CDR3 sequences, with more than 45% of them counted one time only. Clones ranked in the top ten supply more than 7.5% of the sample.

Counted from cysteine to phenylalanine, this CDR3 has 12 amino acids. Solely the CDR3 DNA is kept, with 36 bases framed from the first base. Deletion took 7 bases off V and 6 bases off J, with a span of 12 bases between the germline ends. Stable Graves' hyperthyroidism was defined as no progression to ophthalmopathy during 18 months of follow-up. The hyperthyroidism patients were between 18 and 65 years old and newly diagnosed, with a disease duration of less than 2 months. Exclusion was applied to patients with uncontrolled infections, other autoimmune diseases, pregnancy or lactation. Diagnoses were based on clinical symptoms, serum thyroxine and TRAb, thyroid ultrasound and orbital computed tomography. Total RNA was extracted with Trizol reagent, and quality was checked on an Agilent 2100 Bioanalyzer. About this clonotype itself: The target of this receptor is not known. A much larger clone differs by one base, so this may be a read error.

Input material: peripheral blood or thyroid tissue (not recorded which). The chain employs TRBV12-3 or TRBV12-4 and TRBJ1-1; tentative D gene TRBD1, with 6 bases matching. The sequence derives from a woman under 30 with Graves' hyperthyroidism. The nucleotide sequence is TGTGCCAGCAACAGGGTTAACGCTGAAGCTTTCTTT. It is translated as CASNRVNAEAFF.